Presented here are 20 T cell receptor beta chains from one specimen sequenced in a study of T cell clonotyping in hematopoietic cell transplantation. The time point is: recipient sample about 28 days before transplant, after cytoreduction. Sequencing used immunoSEQ multiplex PCR; TCRdb keeps in-frame clones, though not all of them. The sample consists of around 13,000 clones, roughly 88% of them appearing once. Source: peripheral blood mononuclear cells, taken before stem cell transplant. The receptors stem from a man in his 60s with acute myeloid leukemia. Some clones in this sample may be carry-over from other donors' samples.

Only a few counts were recorded for this clone. V is TRBV7-2 and J is TRBJ1-2; weak D call: TRBD1 (6 bases). The V gene lost 5 bases and the J gene lost 4 bases, with 14 bases spanning the gap. The CDR3 has 14 residues. In germline, CDR1 is SGHTA, CDR2 FQGNSA. CDR3 region: CASSTYTGTYGYTF. The CDR3 coding sequence is TGTGCCAGCAGCACCTATACAGGGACCTATGGCTACACCTTC.

The sample holds one count of this clone. The chain carries TRBV10-3 and TRBJ1-1; 7 positions match TRBD1. Germline CDR1 is ENHRY and CDR2 is SYGVKD. Trimming at V came to 2 bases and at J to 4 bases, leaving 1 base not matched to a gene. This CDR3 spans 13 amino acids. CDR3 nucleotide sequence: TGTGCCATCAGTGAGGCAGGGGGCACTGAAGCTTTCTTT. As protein: CAISEAGGTEAFF.

This chain connects TRBV6-1 to TRBJ2-6, with D possibly matching TRBD1 (6 bases). V was clipped by 5 bases and J by 1 base, with 9 bases between them. The CDR3 spans 15 residues. Germline CDR1 and CDR2: MNHNS and SASEGT. The CDR3 DNA sequence: TGTGCCAGCAGTATCACAGGGTCTGGGGCCAACGTCCTGACTTTC. It yields the protein CASSITGSGANVLTF.

The V gene is TRBV6-5, the J gene TRBJ2-1; 10 nucleotides align to TRBD2. Germline values: CDR1 MNHEY, CDR2 SVGAGI. The junction had 5 bases not matched to a gene; V was cut back by 11 bases and J by 4 bases. CDR3 length: 13 amino acids. The CDR3 sequence: CASGTSAYNEQFF. As DNA, the CDR3 is TGTGCCTCCGGGACTAGCGCTTACAATGAGCAGTTCTTC.

This rearrangement joins TRBV4-1 to TRBJ1-5; D possibly corresponds to TRBD1 (5 bases). V was trimmed by 2 bases and J by 2 bases, leaving 7 bases between them. Germline loops: CDR1 MGHRA, CDR2 YSYEKL. The CDR3 contains 14 residues. DNA for the CDR3: TGCGCCAGCAGCCAACGGGACGGCAATCAGCCCCAGCATTTT. Translated: CASSQRDGNQPQHF.

V usage is TRBV6-6 and J usage is TRBJ2-7; 7 nucleotides agree with TRBD1. The V segment lost 2 bases and the J segment 2 bases; nucleotides outside the gene matches: 6. CDR1 is MNHNY and CDR2 is SVGAGI in the germline V gene (reference sequence). The CDR3 loop spans 15 amino acids. The CDR3 bases are TGTGCCAGCAGTTACGGGTCCGGGACAGCCTACGAGCAGTACTTC. This encodes CASSYGSGTAYEQYF.

V and J are TRBV27 and TRBJ2-7, with 8 bases identical to TRBD1. Germline V gene data show CDR1 as MNHEY and CDR2 as SMNVEV (reference sequence). The junction had 9 bases not matched to a gene; V was cut back by 4 bases and J by 4 bases. The CDR3 loop spans 15 amino acids. The CDR3 DNA follows: TGTGCCAGCAGTTCGTCAGGGGGCTGGCTTTACGAGCAGTACTTC. This encodes CASSSSGGWLYEQYF.

This chain uses TRBV19 with TRBJ1-4; 9 bases are a match to TRBD1. V lost 5 bases and J lost 5; bases outside the gene matches: 6. The CDR3 extends over 15 amino acids. Germline V lookup: CDR1 LNHDA, CDR2 SQIVND (reference sequence). CDR3 in amino acids: CASSANRGRNEKLFF. The CDR3 bases are TGTGCCAGTAGTGCGAACAGGGGGCGGAATGAAAAACTGTTTTTT.

The CDR3, as DNA: TGTGCCAGCAAAGCCGGGACAGGCCCCTACGAGCAGTACTTC. Amino acid sequence: CASKAGTGPYEQYF. The chain links TRBV27 to TRBJ2-7; 8 nucleotides align to TRBD1. Trimming cost V 7 bases and J 2 bases; bases outside gene matches: 7. CDR3 length: 14 residues. The germline V gene has CDR1 MNHEY and CDR2 SMNVEV (reference sequence).

The chain's CDR3 is CASGQGANQPQHF. The CDR3 bases are TGTGCCAGCGGGCAGGGGGCTAATCAGCCCCAGCATTTT. The rearrangement uses TRBV6-1 and TRBJ1-5; 8 bases fit TRBD1. This CDR3 has 13 residues. The V gene end was trimmed by 8 bases and the J gene end by 4 bases; junction bases not matched to a gene: 4. The germline V gene encodes CDR1 MNHNS and CDR2 SASEGT.

CDR3 protein: CASSRPPNTEAFF. CDR3 bases: TGCGCCAGCTCCCGCCCCCCAAACACTGAAGCTTTCTTT. This sequence joins TRBV5-1 and TRBJ1-1; D is undetermined. Germline loops: CDR1 SGHRS, CDR2 YFSETQ. Trimming took 7 bases from V and 2 from J, leaving 12 bases between them. The CDR3 has 13 residues.

The rearrangement joins TRBV30 to TRBJ2-3; 9 nucleotides align to TRBD2. Germline V gene data show CDR1 as GTSNPN and CDR2 as SVGIG (reference sequence). The V segment lost 4 bases and the J segment 6 bases; nucleotides outside the gene matches: 8. This CDR3 has 14 residues. CDR3 sequence: CAWNGRGGWDTQYF. In nucleotides, the CDR3 is TGTGCCTGGAATGGGCGGGGGGGCTGGGATACGCAGTATTTT.

The chain combines TRBV4-1 with TRBJ2-7, with D possibly called TRBD1 or TRBD2 (6 bases each). Trimming cost V 4 bases and J 0 bases, with 13 bases left between them. Looked up from germline, CDR1 is MGHRA and CDR2 is YSYEKL. The CDR3 totals 15 residues. DNA for the CDR3: TGCGCCAGCAGCCCGCGGAGGGGGAGCTCCTACGAGCAGTACTTC. This encodes CASSPRRGSSYEQYF.

J is TRBJ1-2 and V is TRBV7-8, with unresolved D. Trimming stripped 1 base from V and 2 bases from J, with 2 bases between. The germline CDR1 and CDR2 sequences are SGHVS and FQNEAQ. The CDR3 has 12 residues. Here the CDR3 reads CASSLGNYGYTF. DNA for the CDR3: TGTGCCAGCAGCTTAGGGAACTATGGCTACACCTTC.

This chain joins TRBV27 and TRBJ2-7; possibly TRBD1 for D (6 bases). V lost 8 bases to trimming and J lost 3 bases, with 11 bases between them. Germline CDR1 reads MNHEY; CDR2 reads SMNVEV (reference sequence). The CDR3 extends over 12 amino acids. CDR3 nucleotides: TGTGCCAGCGGGGGCCCCAGCTACGAGCAGTACTTC. This gives the protein CASGGPSYEQYF.

The V gene is TRBV5-4, the J gene TRBJ2-3; 14 nucleotides align to TRBD2. J was trimmed by 4 bases and V by 2 bases; bases with no gene match: 6. The CDR3 runs 17 residues. Per germline, CDR1 SGHNT and CDR2 YYREEE (reference sequence). The CDR3, as DNA: TGTGCCAGCAGCTTTCGACTAGCGGGGGGGCTCCCAGATACGCAGTATTTT. Translation gives CASSFRLAGGLPDTQYF.

The V and J genes are TRBV7-2 and TRBJ2-1, with D maybe TRBD1 (6 bases). Trimming stripped 3 bases from V and 9 bases from J, with 9 bases between. The germline CDR1 and CDR2 sequences are SGHTA and FQGNSA. This CDR3 region has 12 residues. CDR3 sequence (DNA): TGTGCCAGCAGCTTCAGGGGTGGTGAGCAGTTCTTC. It specifies CASSFRGGEQFF. Using reference TRBV7-2 and TRBJ2-1 for the parts outside the CDR3, the full variable domain is GAGVSQSPSNKVTEKGKDVELRCDPISGHTALYWYRQSLGQGLEFLIYFQGNSAPDKSGLPSDRFSAERTGGSVSTLTIQRTQQEDSAVYLCASSFRGGEQFFGPGTRLTVL.

This chain uses TRBV30 with TRBJ2-7, with D unresolved. The V end lost 0 bases, the J end lost 3 bases, and 6 bases lay between the germline ends. Germline values: CDR1 GTSNPN, CDR2 SVGIG (reference sequence). CDR3 length equals 12 residues. CDR3 nucleotide sequence: TGTGCCTGGAGTGTAACGGGCTACGAGCAGTACTTC. It codes for CAWSVTGYEQYF.

This rearrangement joins TRBV6-5 to TRBJ1-4; 9 bases map to TRBD1. V shed 2 bases and J 6 bases; nucleotides not matched to a gene: 1. The CDR3 loop spans 14 amino acids. CDR1 and CDR2 from the germline V gene are MNHEY and SVGAGI. CDR3 residues: CASSYRDRDEKLFF. The CDR3, as DNA: TGTGCCAGCAGTTACCGGGACAGGGATGAAAAACTGTTTTTT.

The V gene is TRBV5-6, the J gene TRBJ1-1; 7 bases fit TRBD1. V was pared by 5 bases and J by 4 bases, with 5 bases of the junction left unmatched. This CDR3 is built from 13 residues. Germline V gene lookup returns CDR1 SGHDT and CDR2 YYEEEE. CDR3 sequence: CASRETGFTEAFF. The CDR3 nucleotides read TGTGCCAGCAGGGAGACAGGGTTCACTGAAGCTTTCTTT.